Below, 18 T cell receptor beta chains from the same sample are listed, as sequenced in a study of beta chain features in type 1 diabetes. Every isolated RNA sample was fully reverse transcribed, so sequencing captured expressed TCRB transcripts. Clones were read by immunoSEQ multiplex PCR, and TCRdb kept only the in-frame ones, dropping some. This table holds more than 200,000 clones, 16% found once. Study results and caveats: Across all four CD4+ subsets, people with type 1 diabetes showed modestly shorter TCRB CDR3s.

Their target antigens are unknown. Material for sequencing was naive CD4+ T cells from blood. These receptors all stem from a man aged 30-40 years with type 1 diabetes.

This clone has only a few counts. CDR3 bases: TGCAGCGCCGGACAGGGGCCAGAGACCCAGTACTTC. Protein sequence: CSAGQGPETQYF. The genes are TRBV29-1 and TRBJ2-5, with 9 nucleotides matching TRBD1. CDR1 and CDR2 from the germline V gene are SQVTM and ANQGSEA. This CDR3 has 12 amino acids. The trim removed 7 bases at V and 4 bases at J, leaving 4 bases unmatched.

The rearrangement joins TRBV14 to TRBJ1-2; D not certain. The germline gives CDR1 SGHDN, CDR2 FVKESK. This CDR3 comprises 14 residues. Between the trimmed V and J ends, which lost 0 bases and 6 bases, there was a span of 11 bases. The CDR3 spells CASSQDTSVDGYTF. The CDR3 nucleotides read TGTGCCAGCAGCCAAGATACATCAGTAGATGGCTACACCTTC. The full variable domain, in which reference TRBV14 and TRBJ1-2 provide the parts outside the CDR3, is EAGVTQFPSHSVIEKGQTVTLRCDPISGHDNLYWYRRVMGKEIKFLLHFVKESKQDESGMPNNRFLAERTGGTYSTLKVQPAELEDSGVYFCASSQDTSVDGYTFGSGTRLTVV.

The chain uses TRBV5-1 and TRBJ2-1, with 9 positions matching TRBD2. Unmatched junction bases numbered 7, after V lost 0 bases and J lost 0 bases. Germline values: CDR1 SGHRS, CDR2 YFSETQ. This CDR3 region has 18 residues. CDR3 bases: TGCGCCAGCAGCTTGGTTCCTAGCGGGACCCTCTCCTACAATGAGCAGTTCTTC. It translates to CASSLVPSGTLSYNEQFF.

This chain links TRBV29-1 with TRBJ2-3; TRBD2 aligns across 7 bases. CDR3 length equals 14 residues. After removal of 4 bases from V and 2 bases from J, the junction contained 6 bases not matched to a gene. Germline V CDR1 and CDR2: SQVTM, ANQGSEA. The CDR3 DNA follows: TGCAGCGTTGCTCTAGCGGCTTACACAGATACGCAGTATTTT. Protein product: CSVALAAYTDTQYF.

The chain couples TRBV29-1 to TRBJ2-5; 8 bases fit TRBD1. J gave up 4 bases and V 7 bases, and 8 bases lay outside the gene matches. Germline V CDR1 and CDR2: SQVTM, ANQGSEA. The CDR3 covers 13 residues. CDR3 region: CSAWTGRSETQYF. In nucleotides, the CDR3 is TGCAGCGCCTGGACAGGGAGGTCAGAGACCCAGTACTTC.

The V call is TRBV15, the J call TRBJ1-3; 7 positions agree with TRBD1. This CDR3 is built from 14 residues. Germline-derived CDR1 and CDR2 are LNHNV and YYDKDF (reference sequence). Unmatched junction bases numbered 3, after V lost 7 bases and J lost 0 bases. For the CDR3, the DNA is TGTGCCACCACTAGACAGGGCTCTGGAAACACCATATATTTT. It translates to CATTRQGSGNTIYF.

The chain recombines TRBV30 with TRBJ2-6, with D uncertain. The CDR3 length is 13 residues. Germline V gene sequence: CDR1 GTSNPN, CDR2 SVGIG (reference sequence). The V end was cut by 5 bases, the J end by 0 bases, with 5 bases between. This CDR3 is CAWQSSGANVLTF. The CDR3 region has the DNA TGTGCCTGGCAGAGCTCTGGGGCCAACGTCCTGACTTTC.

The J gene is TRBJ2-5, the V gene TRBV7-9; possible D gene TRBD2, 6 bases. V dropped 2 bases and J dropped 4 bases, with 8 bases sitting between them. This CDR3 region has 13 residues. The V gene's germline CDR1 is SEHNR and CDR2 FQNEAQ (reference sequence). CDR3 sequence (DNA): TGTGCCAGCAGCTTAATGGGGGGAGAGACCCAGTACTTC. It codes for CASSLMGGETQYF. Variable domain in full (rest from reference TRBV7-9 and TRBJ2-5): DTGVSQNPRHKITKRGQNVTFRCDPISEHNRLYWYRQTLGQGPEFLTYFQNEAQLEKSRLLSDRFSAERPKGSFSTLEIQRTEQGDSAMYLCASSLMGGETQYFGPGTRLLVL.

This clone showed up just a few times. The rearrangement links TRBV29-1 to TRBJ2-5; D gene uncertain. Trimming took off 6 bases at V and 7 bases at J, with 9 bases between the two ends. The CDR3 has 10 amino acids. The V gene's germline CDR1 is SQVTM and CDR2 ANQGSEA. As DNA, the CDR3 is TGCAGCGTCCTGATGGTGACCCAGTACTTC. Amino acid sequence: CSVLMVTQYF.

The CDR3 coding sequence is TGTGCCAGCAGCCAAGGACTAGCGGACCACTCCTACGAGCAGTACTTC. It is translated as CASSQGLADHSYEQYF. The chain uses TRBV4-2 and TRBJ2-7, with TRBD2 matching 9 bases. V was clipped by 1 base and J by 0 bases; unmatched bases: 4. The germline V gene has CDR1 LGHNA and CDR2 YNFKEQ. CDR3 length: 16 amino acids.

Comment on this clone: Germline is not matched at one junction end, which may reflect a read error. The rearrangement links TRBV7-7 to TRBJ2-1; the match to TRBD2 covers 7 bases. Germline CDR1 SSHAT, CDR2 FNYEAQ (reference sequence). The CDR3 totals 15 residues. The CDR3 loop is CASSSRAGAYNEQFF. The DNA for the CDR3 is TGTGCTAGCAGCTCCCGGGCGGGAGCCTACAATGAGCAGTTCTTC.

This chain connects TRBV4-3 to TRBJ2-7, with a weak D call TRBD2 (5 bases). V was shortened by 1 base and J by 2 bases, with 27 bases between the two germline ends. Germline CDR1 LGHNA, CDR2 YSLEER. The CDR3 length is 20 residues. The CDR3 nucleotides read TGCGCCAGCAGCCAAGGAGCCTCTACCTCGTCGGATATCGGGACCTACGAGCAGTACTTC. Its protein product is CASSQGASTSSDIGTYEQYF.

V is TRBV29-1 and J is TRBJ2-1; 9 bases line up with TRBD1. CDR1 and CDR2 (germline): SQVTM, ANQGSEA. V was pared by 7 bases and J by 14 bases, with 6 bases of the junction left unmatched. The CDR3 totals 10 residues. CDR3 amino acids: CSARTGAEFF. The CDR3 region has the DNA TGCAGCGCCCGGACAGGGGCAGAGTTCTTC.

The sample holds a few counts of this clone. The CDR3, as DNA: TGTGCCAGCAGCTTGAGTAATGAGCAGTTCTTC. As protein: CASSLSNEQFF. The gene calls are TRBV11-1 and TRBJ2-1, with no clear D. Trimming took off 3 bases at V and 7 bases at J, with 4 bases between the two ends. This CDR3 is 11 amino acids long. From germline, CDR1 is SGHAT and CDR2 FQDESV (reference sequence).

This clone was found a few times. Other DNA sequences in this sample translate to the same CDR3. The chain links TRBV5-4 to TRBJ2-3; 11 bases align to TRBD2. In germline, CDR1 is SGHNT, CDR2 YYREEE (reference sequence). This CDR3 has 16 amino acids. V was pared by 1 base and J by 3 bases, with 4 bases of the junction left unmatched. The CDR3 DNA follows: TGTGCCAGCAGCTTGAGGGCTAGCGGGAGGACAGATACGCAGTATTTT. It encodes CASSLRASGRTDTQYF.

This clone was seen only a few times. The chain recombines TRBV9 with TRBJ2-1; D may correspond to TRBD1 or TRBD2 (8 bases each). The CDR3 is 21 amino acids. CDR1 and CDR2 (germline): SGDLS, YYNGEE. Trimming cost V 4 bases and J 0 bases, with 29 bases left between them. The CDR3 DNA sequence: TGTGCCAGCAGCCACGCGACAGGGGCCGACGTCAGCGGGAGCTCCTACAATGAGCAGTTCTTC. Translated, it gives CASSHATGADVSGSSYNEQFF. Together with reference TRBV9 and TRBJ2-1, the CDR3 gives the full variable domain: DSGVTQTPKHLITATGQRVTLRCSPRSGDLSVYWYQQSLDQGLQFLIQYYNGEERAKGNILERFSAQQFPDLHSELNLSSLELGDSALYFCASSHATGADVSGSSYNEQFFGPGTRLTVL.

The chain couples TRBV4-1 to TRBJ2-5, with D uncertain. CDR1 is MGHRA, CDR2 YSYEKL, per germline. V was pared by 2 bases and J by 5 bases, with 9 bases between. The CDR3 covers 13 residues. The CDR3 loop is CASSQNRRETQYF. The CDR3 DNA follows: TGCGCCAGCAGCCAAAACCGGCGGGAGACCCAGTACTTC.

This clone was detected a few times. V usage is TRBV11-1 and J usage is TRBJ2-7; 7 bases match TRBD1. The V gene end was trimmed by 6 bases and the J gene end by 2 bases; junction bases not matched to a gene: 7. The CDR3 runs 14 residues. Germline V lookup: CDR1 SGHAT, CDR2 FQDESV (reference sequence). The DNA for the CDR3 is TGTGCCAGCAGTTCCTCCGGGACAGCCTACGAGCAGTACTTC. Translation: CASSSSGTAYEQYF. The full variable domain, completed using reference TRBV11-1 and TRBJ2-7, is EAEVAQSPRYKITEKSQAVAFWCDPISGHATLYWYRQILGQGPELLVQFQDESVVDDSQLPKDRFSAERLKGVDSTLKIQPAELGDSAMYLCASSSSGTAYEQYFGPGTRLTVT.